By frequency, the clone carrying this T cell receptor (beta chain) registers medium-sized (0.01 to 0.1%). Its antigen is currently unknown. Naive CD8+ T cells displayed a CD45RO-CCR7+CD27+CD95- phenotype. In preparing the TRB cDNA libraries, 5' RACE with UMI labels was used. TCRdb re-called the 5' RACE reads; every CDR3 protein appears as one record, without DNA. Recorded for this sample: about 8,000 distinct CDR3 sequences. The data originate from a study of CXCR3-negative and CXCR3-positive naive CD8 T cells. Study-wide context: The TRB read total, some 150 million, broke down to about 1.5 +/- 0.3 million reads per library.

Study-wide results and limits: Diversity was high in both naive subsets and much lower in memory cells.

Germline-derived CDR1 and CDR2 are SQVTM and ANQGSEA. The CDR3 extends over 15 amino acids. This TCR derives from a human donor in good health. Some clones in this sample may be carry-over from other donors' samples. Specimen: naive CXCR3- CD8+ T cells from blood. This sample's subset: CD45RO-CCR7+CD27+CD95- naive CD8+ T cells lacking CXCR3 (TNR3-). V gene TRBV29-1 combines with J gene TRBJ1-1; the D call from TCRdb, TRBD1, cannot be confirmed without DNA. The CDR3 is CSVRGTGAANTEAFF.